This T cell receptor beta chain appears in the sequencing data of a study of T cell repertoires in cytomegalovirus infection. The CDR3 has 15 amino acids. V was cut by 0 bases and J by 4 bases, with 11 bases left in between. From germline, CDR1 is SGHRS and CDR2 YFSETQ. General study findings and limits: Frequencies of public TCR beta families were cumulated, and this identified carriers of CMV plus the relevant HLA.

Each CDR3 protein is one row after TCRdb ran MiXCR on the reads. This repertoire shows some 300,000 distinct CDR3 sequences, about 9.2% found once; its top ten account for around 2.4%. About this clonotype itself: Its antigen is not identified.

This sequence joins TRBV5-1 and TRBJ1-5; unclear D gene. The sequenced sample was PBMCs. The clonotype was recovered from a human donor in good health (CMV status not recorded). Some clones in this sample may be carry-over from other donors' samples. The CDR3 spells CASSLEGSWNQPQHF. The CDR3 DNA reads as TGCGCCAGCAGCTTGGAAGGAAGTTGGAATCAGCCCCAGCATTTT.